Presented here are 6 T cell receptor beta chains from one specimen sequenced in a study of human T cells and chemical hapten exposure. The time point here: pre-sensitization, week 0. Regarding treatment: therapeutic diphenylcyclopropenone sensitization with weekly scalp DPC. The study extracted total RNA from unfractionated whole blood. TCRdb reprocessed the RACE reads via MiXCR and lists one record per CDR3 protein. The sample has roughly 38,000 distinct CDR3 sequences, about 12% seen once; the top ten hold roughly 2%. The sequencing here drew on whole blood, taken in connection with sensitization to the hapten diphenylcyclopropenone (DPC). The receptors were sampled from a woman aged 40 to 55 with alopecia areata. Some clones in this sample may be carry-over from other donors' samples.

This clonotype was observed at least ten times. The rearrangement uses TRBV10-3 and TRBJ2-1; 9 bases are a match to TRBD1. J gave up 6 bases and V 7 bases, and 7 bases lay outside the gene matches. The germline V gene has CDR1 ENHRY and CDR2 SYGVKD. The CDR3 totals 14 residues. Here the CDR3 DNA reads TGTGCCATCACCGCCGGGACAGGGTCCAATGAGCAGTTCTTC. Its protein product is CAITAGTGSNEQFF.

This clonotype was recorded many times. The genes are TRBV19 and TRBJ2-7, with TRBD2 matching over 8 bases. CDR1 and CDR2 from the germline V gene are LNHDA and SQIVND (reference sequence). This CDR3 is 15 amino acids long. V shed 3 bases and J 4 bases; nucleotides not matched to a gene: 8. CDR3 coding DNA: TGTGCCAGTAGTATCATGGGCGGGAGGACTTACGAGCAGTACTTC. Its translation is CASSIMGGRTYEQYF.

This clonotype occurred a few times. This sequence joins TRBV2 and TRBJ1-1; tentatively, D is TRBD1 (5 bases). The germline V gene has CDR1 SNHLY and CDR2 FYNNEI. V was shortened by 5 bases and J by 1 base, with 11 bases between the two germline ends. CDR3 length equals 14 residues. This CDR3 is CASSTRGWNTEAFF. Here the CDR3 DNA reads TGTGCCAGCAGTACTAGGGGCTGGAACACTGAAGCTTTCTTT.

This clonotype was picked up a small number of times. The gene calls are TRBV20-1 and TRBJ2-7, with 10 bases matching TRBD2. The germline gives CDR1 DFQATT, CDR2 SNEGSKA (reference sequence). With V trimmed by 5 bases and J by 2 bases, 6 bases remained unmatched. The CDR3 has 14 amino acids. In nucleotides, the CDR3 is TGCAGTGCTCTTAGGACTAGCGGCACCTACGAGCAGTACTTC. It encodes CSALRTSGTYEQYF.

A note on this clonotype: A much larger clone lies one base from this, so it may be a read error. The chain joins TRBV5-1 to TRBJ1-1; D not certain. This CDR3 contains 14 residues. Looked up from germline, CDR1 is SGHRS and CDR2 is YFSETQ. The CDR3 DNA reads TGCGCCAGCAGCTTCGGCAGGCAGAACACTGAAGCTATCTTT. The encoded protein is CASSFGRQNTEAIF. The full variable domain, in which reference TRBV5-1 and TRBJ1-1 provide the parts outside the CDR3, is KAGVTQTPRYLIKTRGQQVTLSCSPISGHRSVSWYQQTPGQGLQFLFEYFSETQRNKGNFPGRFSGRQFSNSRSEMNVSTLELGDSALYLCASSFGRQNTEAIFGQGTRLTVV.

The chain couples TRBV7-2 to TRBJ2-7, with D maybe TRBD1 (6 bases). V lost 5 bases, J lost 0 bases, and 14 bases lay in between. Germline CDR1 is SGHTA and CDR2 is FQGNSA. This CDR3 contains 15 residues. This CDR3 reads CASSQGTGSSYEQYF. As DNA, the CDR3 is TGTGCCAGCAGCCAGGGGACGGGGAGCTCCTACGAGCAGTACTTC.